This T cell receptor beta chain appears in the sequencing data of a study of T cell responses to AZD1222 COVID-19 vaccine. Whole-study results and caveats: Most donors were white British, females outnumbered males, and clonal diversity was possibly underestimated.

V dropped 3 bases and J dropped 2 bases, with 10 bases sitting between them. From germline, CDR1 is WNHNN and CDR2 SYGVQD (reference sequence). The length of the CDR3 is 14 residues. As concerns this clone: As yet, its antigen is unknown.

It was second doses at about 4 or about 12 weeks that were pooled. The repertoire was sequenced with immunoSEQ multiplex PCR; TCRdb's copy has only in-frame clones and lacks some. The sample yields tens of thousands of clones, around 90% seen once. The chain employs TRBV10-1 and TRBJ2-5; tentatively, D is TRBD2 (6 bases). This receptor was taken from an adult who received the AZD1222 COVID-19 vaccine. Source: peripheral blood, taken 28 days after the second AZD1222 dose. For the CDR3, the DNA is TGCGCCAGCAGTGAAGGCGGGAAACAAGAGACCCAGTACTTC. It specifies CASSEGGKQETQYF.